This TCR beta chain was found in a study of graft-versus-host responses after intestinal transplantation. Plating combined 200,000 CFSE-labeled responder cells with 200,000 irradiated, violet-dye-labeled stimulator cells. Germline lookup yields CDR1 SGHTA and CDR2 FQGTGA. The CDR3 length is 14 residues. Using immunoSEQ multiplex PCR, the repertoire was profiled, and TCRdb retains in-frame clones only, with some absent. Here the sample spans around 6,600 clones, 24% being singletons. This clone has more than one count but fewer than ten. One junction end does not reproduce the germline sequence, and a read error may be involved.

The chain combines TRBV7-3 with TRBJ2-7, with D perhaps TRBD2 (5 bases). The material was alloreactive CD8+ T cells from a mixed lymphocyte reaction culture, obtained before transplantation. Subset here: CFSE-low proliferating T cells sorted from roughly six-day pre-transplant mixed lymphocyte reaction (GvH or HvG direction). This receptor was taken from a human patient who was an organ donor for intestinal transplantation. This chain's CDR3 is CASSLTRVSYEQYF. The CDR3, as DNA: TGTGCCAGCAGTTTAACGCGGGTTTCCTACGAGCAGTACTTC.